This T cell receptor beta chain derives from a study of blood T cell repertoires in COVID-19. In the original analysis: Nucleated cell counts were estimated from reference gene primer amplification. Measured with immunoSEQ multiplex PCR; TCRdb has only the in-frame clones, and not every one. From that table come the V and J calls and clone size; the DNA was used to work out D and trimming. The sample lists more than 300,000 clones; 91% were seen once. In germline, CDR1 is LGHNA, CDR2 YSLEER. The junction had 6 bases not matched to a gene; V was cut back by 2 bases and J by 6 bases. The CDR3 covers 15 residues.

This receptor was identified in a woman aged 40 to 50 who had been exposed to COVID-19. What was sequenced was PBMCs or T cells enriched from blood (not recorded which). V and J are TRBV4-3 and TRBJ1-2; 10 nucleotides agree with TRBD1. CDR3 region: CASSQMTGGVDGYTF. For the CDR3, the DNA is TGCGCCAGCAGCCAAATGACAGGGGGCGTTGATGGCTACACCTTC.